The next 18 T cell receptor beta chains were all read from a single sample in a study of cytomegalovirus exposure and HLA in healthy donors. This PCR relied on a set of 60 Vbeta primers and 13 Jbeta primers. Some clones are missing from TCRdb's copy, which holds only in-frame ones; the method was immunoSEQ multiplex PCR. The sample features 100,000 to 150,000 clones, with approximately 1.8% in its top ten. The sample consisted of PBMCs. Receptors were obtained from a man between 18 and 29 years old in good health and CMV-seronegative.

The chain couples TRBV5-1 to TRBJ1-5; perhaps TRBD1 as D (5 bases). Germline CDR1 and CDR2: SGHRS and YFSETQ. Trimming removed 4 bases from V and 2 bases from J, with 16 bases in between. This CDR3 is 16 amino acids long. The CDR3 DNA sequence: TGCGCCAGCAGCGCGGGGGGGGGACTCGGCAATCAGCCCCAGCATTTT. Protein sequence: CASSAGGGLGNQPQHF. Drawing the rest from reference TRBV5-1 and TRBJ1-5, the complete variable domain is KAGVTQTPRYLIKTRGQQVTLSCSPISGHRSVSWYQQTPGQGLQFLFEYFSETQRNKGNFPGRFSGRQFSNSRSEMNVSTLELGDSALYLCASSAGGGLGNQPQHFGDGTRLSIL.

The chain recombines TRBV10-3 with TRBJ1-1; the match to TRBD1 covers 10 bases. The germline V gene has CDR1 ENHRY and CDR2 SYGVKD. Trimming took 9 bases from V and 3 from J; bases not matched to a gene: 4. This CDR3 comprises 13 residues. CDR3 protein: CAIHGQGDTEAFF. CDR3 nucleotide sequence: TGTGCCATTCACGGACAGGGGGACACTGAAGCTTTCTTT.

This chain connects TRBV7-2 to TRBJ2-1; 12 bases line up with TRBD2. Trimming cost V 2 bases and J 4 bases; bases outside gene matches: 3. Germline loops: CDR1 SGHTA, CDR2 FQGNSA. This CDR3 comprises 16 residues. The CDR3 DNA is TGTGCCAGCAGCTTATGGACTAGCGGGGCGTACAATGAGCAGTTCTTC. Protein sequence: CASSLWTSGAYNEQFF.

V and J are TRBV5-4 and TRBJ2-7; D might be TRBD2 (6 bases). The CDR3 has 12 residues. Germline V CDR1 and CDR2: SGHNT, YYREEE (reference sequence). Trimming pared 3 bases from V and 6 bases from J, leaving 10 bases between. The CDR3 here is CASSYTEGEQYF. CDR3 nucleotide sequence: TGTGCCAGCAGCTACACGGAGGGCGAGCAGTACTTC.

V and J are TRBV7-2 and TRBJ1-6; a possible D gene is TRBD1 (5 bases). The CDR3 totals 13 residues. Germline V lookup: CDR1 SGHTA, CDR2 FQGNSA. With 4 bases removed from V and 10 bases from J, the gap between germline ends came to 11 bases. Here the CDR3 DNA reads TGTGCCAGCAGCTCCGGACGGGGGTCACCCCTCCACTTT. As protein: CASSSGRGSPLHF.

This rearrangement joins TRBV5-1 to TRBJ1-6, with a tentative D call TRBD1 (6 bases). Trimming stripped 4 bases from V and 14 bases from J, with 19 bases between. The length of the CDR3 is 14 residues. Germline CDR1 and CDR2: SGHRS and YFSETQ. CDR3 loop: CASSPTRGGSSLHF. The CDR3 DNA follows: TGCGCCAGCAGCCCAACCAGGGGAGGGTCATCCCTCCACTTT.

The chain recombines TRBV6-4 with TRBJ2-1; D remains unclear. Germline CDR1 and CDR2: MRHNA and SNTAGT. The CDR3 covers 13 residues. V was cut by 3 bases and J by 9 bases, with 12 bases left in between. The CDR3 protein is CASSEYLFTEQFF. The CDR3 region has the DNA TGTGCCAGCAGTGAATACCTATTCACTGAGCAGTTCTTC.

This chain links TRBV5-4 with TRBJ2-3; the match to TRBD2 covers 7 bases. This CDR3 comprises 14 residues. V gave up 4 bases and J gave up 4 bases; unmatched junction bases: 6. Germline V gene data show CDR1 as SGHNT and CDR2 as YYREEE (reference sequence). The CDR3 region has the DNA TGTGCCAGCAGCCTCGGGACTAATCCAGATACGCAGTATTTT. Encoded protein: CASSLGTNPDTQYF.

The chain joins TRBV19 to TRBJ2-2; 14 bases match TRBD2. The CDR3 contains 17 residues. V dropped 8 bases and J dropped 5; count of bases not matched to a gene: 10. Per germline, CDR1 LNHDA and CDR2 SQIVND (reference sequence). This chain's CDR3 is CASGTGTSGRGTGELFF. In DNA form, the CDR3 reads TGTGCCAGTGGCACCGGGACTAGCGGGAGAGGGACCGGGGAGCTGTTTTTT.

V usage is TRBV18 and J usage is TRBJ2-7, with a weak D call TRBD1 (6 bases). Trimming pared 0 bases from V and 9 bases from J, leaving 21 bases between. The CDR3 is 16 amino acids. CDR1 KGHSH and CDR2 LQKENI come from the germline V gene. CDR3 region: CASSPPGQQTREGQYF. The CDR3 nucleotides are TGTGCCAGCTCACCACCGGGACAACAAACCCGCGAAGGGCAGTACTTC.

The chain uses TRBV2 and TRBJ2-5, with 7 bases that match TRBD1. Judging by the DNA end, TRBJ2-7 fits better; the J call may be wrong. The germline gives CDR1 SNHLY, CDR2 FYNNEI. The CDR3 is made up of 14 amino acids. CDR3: CASSEYRGSYEQYF. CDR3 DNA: TGTGCCAGCAGTGAGTACAGGGGCTCCTACGAGCAGTACTTC.

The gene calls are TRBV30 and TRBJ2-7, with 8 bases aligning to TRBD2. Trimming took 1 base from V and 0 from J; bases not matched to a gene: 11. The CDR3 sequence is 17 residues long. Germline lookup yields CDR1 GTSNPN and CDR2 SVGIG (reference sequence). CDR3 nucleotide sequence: TGTGCCTGGAGTGAGGTAACTAGCGGCAGTCTCTCCTACGAGCAGTACTTC. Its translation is CAWSEVTSGSLSYEQYF.

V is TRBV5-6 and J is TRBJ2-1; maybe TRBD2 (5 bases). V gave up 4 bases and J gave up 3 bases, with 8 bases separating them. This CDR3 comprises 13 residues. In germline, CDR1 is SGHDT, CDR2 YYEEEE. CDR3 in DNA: TGTGCCAGCAGCATCCGGGGCTACAATGAGCAGTTCTTC. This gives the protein CASSIRGYNEQFF.

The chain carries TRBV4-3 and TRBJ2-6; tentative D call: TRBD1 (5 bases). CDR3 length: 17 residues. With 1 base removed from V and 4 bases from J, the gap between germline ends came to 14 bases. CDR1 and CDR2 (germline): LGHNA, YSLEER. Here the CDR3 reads CASSQADTSTGANVLTF. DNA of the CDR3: TGCGCCAGCAGCCAAGCGGACACAAGCACGGGGGCCAACGTCCTGACTTTC.

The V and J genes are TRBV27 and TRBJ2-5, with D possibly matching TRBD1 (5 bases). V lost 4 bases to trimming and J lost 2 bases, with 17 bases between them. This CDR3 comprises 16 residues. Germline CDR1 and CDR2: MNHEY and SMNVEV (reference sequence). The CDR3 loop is CASSYSQGDQQETQYF. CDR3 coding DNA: TGTGCCAGCAGTTATAGCCAGGGTGATCAGCAAGAGACCCAGTACTTC.

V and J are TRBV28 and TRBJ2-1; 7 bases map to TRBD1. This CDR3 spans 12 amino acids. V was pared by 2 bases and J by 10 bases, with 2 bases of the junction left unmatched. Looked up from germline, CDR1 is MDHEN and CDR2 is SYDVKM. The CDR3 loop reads CASSLRTGEQFF. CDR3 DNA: TGTGCCAGCAGTTTACGGACAGGCGAGCAGTTCTTC. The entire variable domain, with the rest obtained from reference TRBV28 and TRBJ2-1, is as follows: DVKVTQSSRYLVKRTGEKVFLECVQDMDHENMFWYRQDPGLGLRLIYFSYDVKMKEKGDIPEGYSVSREKKERFSLILESASTNQTSMYLCASSLRTGEQFFGPGTRLTVL.

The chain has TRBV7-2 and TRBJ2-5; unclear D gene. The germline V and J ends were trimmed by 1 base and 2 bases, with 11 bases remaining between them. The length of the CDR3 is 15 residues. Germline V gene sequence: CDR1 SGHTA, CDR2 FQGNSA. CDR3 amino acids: CASSLVSTPQETQYF. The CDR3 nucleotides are TGTGCCAGCAGCTTAGTGTCGACACCTCAAGAGACCCAGTACTTC.

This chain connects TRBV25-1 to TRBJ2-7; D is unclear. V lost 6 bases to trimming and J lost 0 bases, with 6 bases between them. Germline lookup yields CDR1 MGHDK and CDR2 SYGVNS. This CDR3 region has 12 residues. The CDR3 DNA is TGTGCCAGCAGCGCGGACTCCTACGAGCAGTACTTC. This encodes CASSADSYEQYF.